This paragraph reports one TCR beta chain. The data derive from a study of blood T cell repertoires in COVID-19. Germline values: CDR1 SGHRS, CDR2 YFSETQ. Trimming cost V 4 bases and J 5 bases; bases outside gene matches: 6. This CDR3 region has 16 residues. In the original analysis: Amplifying reference gene primers gave estimates of nucleated cell counts. Produced via immunoSEQ multiplex PCR; TCRdb's table is partial and in-frame only. That table gives V, J and clone size, and the DNA gave D and trimming. The profile shows over 95,000 clones, 85% of them singletons. The sequencing input was peripheral blood. The chain joins TRBV5-1 to TRBJ2-3; 14 bases match TRBD2. This sequence originates from a human donor in a cohort sampled during active COVID-19. CDR3 protein: CASSPGLAGAGDTQYF. CDR3 nucleotides: TGCGCCAGCAGCCCGGGACTAGCGGGGGCGGGAGATACGCAGTATTTT.